Following are 4 T cell receptor beta chains from one sample sequenced in a study of OX40 agonist ivuxolimab in advanced cancers. Sequenced by immunoSEQ multiplex PCR; TCRdb stores in-frame clones only, minus some. The sample holds some 68,000 clones, about 88% seen once. The source material was CD4+ or CD8+ T cells sorted from blood, sampled in a trial of the OX40 agonist ivuxolimab. The origin of the receptors is an adult with an advanced solid tumor such as melanoma, head and neck, liver or kidney cancer.

The chain joins TRBV19 to TRBJ2-5; no clear D gene. V gave up 3 bases and J gave up 0 bases, with 11 bases separating them. The length of the CDR3 is 15 residues. From germline, CDR1 is LNHDA and CDR2 SQIVND (reference sequence). CDR3: CASSIRPSYQETQYF. CDR3 in DNA: TGTGCCAGTAGTATCAGGCCCTCGTACCAAGAGACCCAGTACTTC.

The gene calls are TRBV30 and TRBJ2-1, with 7 bases that match TRBD2. CDR1 GTSNPN and CDR2 SVGIG come from the germline V gene (reference sequence). Trimming at V came to 4 bases and at J to 4 bases, leaving 7 bases not matched to a gene. The CDR3 contains 14 residues. The CDR3 is CAWIFAGVYNEQFF. The DNA for the CDR3 is TGTGCCTGGATTTTTGCGGGGGTATACAATGAGCAGTTCTTC.

The V gene is TRBV7-2, the J gene TRBJ2-1, with D tentatively TRBD1 or TRBD2 (5 bases each). From germline, CDR1 is SGHTA and CDR2 FQGNSA. The length of the CDR3 is 14 residues. Trimming stripped 7 bases from V and 5 bases from J, with 15 bases between. The CDR3 coding sequence is TGTGCCAGCACCGCGGGTCGGACAAACAATGAGCAGTTCTTC. Residues: CASTAGRTNNEQFF.

The rearrangement joins TRBV28 to TRBJ1-1; perhaps TRBD1 as D (5 bases). Germline-derived CDR1 and CDR2 are MDHEN and SYDVKM. Trimming stripped 3 bases from V and 4 bases from J, with 15 bases between. There are 15 residues in the CDR3. CDR3 region: CASSFFDGGRTEAFF. In DNA, the CDR3 is TGTGCCAGCAGTTTTTTTGACGGGGGTCGCACTGAAGCTTTCTTT.